This is a list of T cell receptor beta chains from one sample in a study of cytomegalovirus exposure and HLA in healthy donors. Measured with immunoSEQ multiplex PCR; TCRdb has only the in-frame clones, and not every one. Of about 100,000 clones in the sample, around 77% were seen once. Material for sequencing was PBMCs. The receptors come from a woman in her sixties or seventies in good health and CMV-seropositive. Both conserved end residues are part of each CDR3. D genes are given only for firm matches. Clone size appears in some rows only: once, few, many, or a class for an expanded clone.

D: .
V: TRBV30
size: few
J: TRBJ1-2
DNA: TGTGCCTGGAGTGTAGGGGCGGGCTACACCTTC
CDR3: CAWSVGAGYTF

D: .
V: TRBV28
size: .
J: TRBJ2-7
DNA: TGTGCCAGCAGTTTATTAGGAGGCGAGCAGTACTTC
CDR3: CASSLLGGEQYF

D: .
V: TRBV19
size: .
J: TRBJ2-2
DNA: TGTGCCAGTAGTGAGAGATTCGGGGAGCTGTTTTTT
CDR3: CASSERFGELFF

D: TRBD1
V: TRBV7-9
size: .
J: TRBJ2-1
DNA: TGTGCCAGCAGCTTACCAAGGACAGGGGTCAATGAGCAGTTCTTC
CDR3: CASSLPRTGVNEQFF

D: TRBD2
V: TRBV9
size: .
J: TRBJ2-2
DNA: TGTGCCAGCAGCGTGACTAGCGGGACTAACACCGGGGAGCTGTTTTTT
CDR3: CASSVTSGTNTGELFF

D: .
V: TRBV5-6
size: .
J: TRBJ2-1
DNA: TGTGCCAGCAGCTGGATGCTTGGGGGCGATACCTACAATGAGCAGTTCTTC
CDR3: CASSWMLGGDTYNEQFF

D: TRBD2
V: TRBV10-3
size: .
J: TRBJ2-1
DNA: TGTGCCATCACCGGGACTAGCGGACGCCGCTCCTACAATGAGCAGTTCTTC
CDR3: CAITGTSGRRSYNEQFF

D: .
V: TRBV5-4
size: .
J: TRBJ2-7
DNA: TGTGCCAGCAGCTTGGCGGCGGGGCAGGGTCACGAGCAGTACTTC
CDR3: CASSLAAGQGHEQYF

D: .
V: TRBV28
size: .
J: TRBJ1-1
DNA: TGTGCCAGCAGGATACCCAGGGTCACTGAAGCTTTCTTT
CDR3: CASRIPRVTEAFF

D: TRBD2
V: TRBV6-6
size: .
J: TRBJ2-7
DNA: TGTGCCAGCAGACCCACTAGCGGGAGAAGGTACGAGCAGTACTTC
CDR3: CASRPTSGRRYEQYF

D: .
V: TRBV19
size: .
J: TRBJ2-7
DNA: TGTGCCAGTAAAGGGGGACGGGCCGAGCAGTACTTC
CDR3: CASKGGRAEQYF

D: .
V: TRBV6-1
size: few
J: TRBJ2-1
DNA: TGTGCCAACTCACGGACTGTGAACTCCTACAATGAGCAGTTCTTC
CDR3: CANSRTVNSYNEQFF

D: .
V: TRBV10-3
size: .
J: TRBJ1-2
DNA: TGTGCCATTAAGGACAGTTTGATGGATGGCTACACCTTC
CDR3: CAIKDSLMDGYTF

D: .
V: TRBV6-1
size: .
J: TRBJ2-2
DNA: TGTGCCAGCAGTCCCATAGCGAACACCGGGGAGCTGTTTTTT
CDR3: CASSPIANTGELFF

D: TRBD2
V: TRBV19
size: .
J: TRBJ2-2
DNA: TGTGCCAGTAGTATTACCTGGCCCCGAAAAAGATCGGGACTAGCGGGTTCCGGGGAGCTGTTTTTT
CDR3: CASSITWPRKRSGLAGSGELFF

D: .
V: TRBV11-2
size: few
J: TRBJ1-2
DNA: TGTGCCAGCAGCTTAGATACCAGGCGTGGCTACACCTTC
CDR3: CASSLDTRRGYTF

D: TRBD1
V: TRBV28
size: once
J: TRBJ1-2
DNA: TGTGCCAGCAGTTTATCTTACAGGGGGAAGAGCTACACCTTC
CDR3: CASSLSYRGKSYTF

D: TRBD2
V: TRBV28
size: .
J: TRBJ2-7
DNA: TGTGCCAGCAGGCCTCCGGTAGCGGGGTACTACGAGCAGTACTTC
CDR3: CASRPPVAGYYEQYF

D: TRBD1
V: TRBV29-1
size: few
J: TRBJ1-5
DNA: TGCAGCGTTACGACAGGGGGCTGGAGCAATCAGCCCCAGCATTTT
CDR3: CSVTTGGWSNQPQHF

D: TRBD1
V: TRBV9
size: .
J: TRBJ2-1
DNA: TGTGCCAGCAGCCCCGGCTCAGGGGGTTACAATGAGCAGTTCTTC
CDR3: CASSPGSGGYNEQFF

D: .
V: TRBV4-1
size: .
J: TRBJ1-1
DNA: TGCGCCAGCAGCCAAACGGGGGGGGTCCACACTGAAGCTTTCTTT
CDR3: CASSQTGGVHTEAFF

D: TRBD2
V: TRBV4-1
size: .
J: TRBJ2-1
DNA: TGCGCCAGCAGCCAACCTACCGGGACTAGCAATGAGCAGTTCTTC
CDR3: CASSQPTGTSNEQFF

D: TRBD1
V: TRBV5-1
size: .
J: TRBJ2-7
DNA: TGCGCCAGCAGCCCGGGGGACAGGGGGCGAGAGCAGTACTTC
CDR3: CASSPGDRGREQYF

D: TRBD2
V: TRBV2
size: .
J: TRBJ2-1
DNA: TGTGCCAGCAGTGAGCGGACTAGCGGGAGTCTAGGCGAGCAGTTCTTC
CDR3: CASSERTSGSLGEQFF

D: .
V: TRBV7-9
size: .
J: TRBJ2-7
DNA: TGTGCCAGCAGCTCCCCCTTCGACAGGAATAGCGACGAGCAGTACTTC
CDR3: CASSSPFDRNSDEQYF

D: TRBD1
V: TRBV19
size: .
J: TRBJ2-7
DNA: TGTGCCAGTAGCCGACAGGGGTCCCACGAGCAGTACTTC
CDR3: CASSRQGSHEQYF

D: .
V: TRBV9
size: .
J: TRBJ2-2
DNA: TGTGCCAGCAGCGTAGCTTCACAGTTTAAACACGGGGAGCTGTTTTTT
CDR3: CASSVASQFKHGELFF

D: .
V: TRBV5-6
size: .
J: TRBJ1-5
DNA: TGTGCCAGCAGCGGGCAGGACAATCAGCCCCAGCATTTT
CDR3: CASSGQDNQPQHF

D: TRBD1
V: TRBV13
size: .
J: TRBJ1-1
DNA: TGTGCCAGCAGCTTAGGCCGGACAGGGGGAGAAACTGAAGCTTTCTTT
CDR3: CASSLGRTGGETEAFF

D: .
V: TRBV7-2
size: .
J: TRBJ1-5
DNA: TGTGCCAGCAGCTCGAGATGGGGGCCCGATCAGCCCCAGCATTTT
CDR3: CASSSRWGPDQPQHF

D: TRBD2
V: TRBV10-3
size: .
J: TRBJ2-2
DNA: TGTGCCATCAGTGACCTCGCGGGACTAGCGGGAGGCACCGGGGAGCTGTTTTTT
CDR3: CAISDLAGLAGGTGELFF

D: .
V: TRBV6-5
size: few
J: TRBJ2-1
DNA: TGTGCCTCCGGGTCACTGGTGGGGCAGTTCTTC
CDR3: CASGSLVGQFF

D: .
V: TRBV7-3
size: once
J: TRBJ1-1
DNA: TGTGCCAGCAGCTCGCCGGGAGACACTGAAGCTTTCTTT
CDR3: CASSSPGDTEAFF

D: .
V: TRBV18
size: .
J: TRBJ2-7
DNA: TGTGCCAGCTCACCAGGCTTCAAGGGGGTGGAGCAGTACTTC
CDR3: CASSPGFKGVEQYF

D: TRBD2
V: TRBV29-1
size: .
J: TRBJ2-5
DNA: TGCAGCGTTGAAGGGGGGAGGGCCGAAAGGGAGACCCAGTACTTC
CDR3: CSVEGGRAERETQYF

D: .
V: TRBV19
size: once
J: TRBJ2-5
DNA: TGTGCCAGTAGTATAATGGGGGCGCAGGAGACCCAGTACTTC
CDR3: CASSIMGAQETQYF

D: TRBD2
V: TRBV7-3
size: .
J: TRBJ2-1
DNA: TGTGCCAGCGGGAGGGGCTACGGTAATGAGCAGTTCTTC
CDR3: CASGRGYGNEQFF

D: TRBD2
V: TRBV6-1
size: few
J: TRBJ2-2
DNA: TGTGCCAGCAGGAGGACTAGCGGGTTCACCGGGGAGCTGTTTTTT
CDR3: CASRRTSGFTGELFF

D: TRBD1
V: TRBV28
size: .
J: TRBJ2-7
DNA: TGTGCCAGCAGTTTAGCGGGACAGGTCTACGAGCAGTACTTC
CDR3: CASSLAGQVYEQYF

D: .
V: TRBV6-1
size: .
J: TRBJ1-6
DNA: TGTGCCAGCAGTGAAATGGAGATTACACCCCTCCACTTT
CDR3: CASSEMEITPLHF

D: .
V: TRBV6-1
size: few
J: TRBJ2-1
DNA: TGTGCCAGCAGTATACAGGAGTACGAGCAGTTCTTC
CDR3: CASSIQEYEQFF

D: TRBD1
V: TRBV28
size: .
J: TRBJ1-2
DNA: TGTGCCAGCAGGCCCCAGGGGGGTGGCTACACCTTC
CDR3: CASRPQGGGYTF

D: .
V: TRBV6-6
size: once
J: TRBJ1-1
DNA: TGTGCCAGCAGTTACGAGGGAGGAACTGAAGCTTTCTTT
CDR3: CASSYEGGTEAFF

D: .
V: TRBV15
size: .
J: TRBJ1-2
DNA: TGTGCCACCAGCAGCGACAATAACTATGGCTACACCTTC
CDR3: CATSSDNNYGYTF

D: TRBD2
V: TRBV11-2
size: .
J: TRBJ2-2
DNA: TGTGCCAGCAGCCCTCGGGGGGGGCCCACCGGGGAGCTGTTTTTT
CDR3: CASSPRGGPTGELFF

D: .
V: TRBV14
size: .
J: TRBJ1-1
DNA: TGTGCCAGCAGCTTCCAACGCGGCAGTGAAGCTTTCTTT
CDR3: CASSFQRGSEAFF

D: .
V: TRBV29-1
size: .
J: TRBJ1-1
DNA: TGCAGCGCCGGAGCCTCCCCCACAGGGACTTTCTTT
CDR3: CSAGASPTGTFF

D: .
V: TRBV19
size: .
J: TRBJ1-2
DNA: TGTGCCAGTAGTATAACCTCACCAGACATCTATGGCTACACCTTC
CDR3: CASSITSPDIYGYTF

D: TRBD2
V: TRBV7-7
size: .
J: TRBJ2-1
DNA: TGTGCTAGCAGCTTAGAGACTAGCGTTTACAATGAGCAGTTCTTC
CDR3: CASSLETSVYNEQFF

D: .
V: TRBV5-6
size: few
J: TRBJ1-1
DNA: TGTGCCAGCAGCTTGGCCGGGAACAACATGAACACTGAAGCTTTCTTT
CDR3: CASSLAGNNMNTEAFF

D: TRBD2
V: TRBV7-2
size: .
J: TRBJ2-7
DNA: TGTGCCAGCAGCTTAGCCCCGACTAGCGGAGAGCAGTACTTC
CDR3: CASSLAPTSGEQYF

D: TRBD2
V: TRBV10-2
size: .
J: TRBJ2-2
DNA: TGCGCCAGCAACGATTATAGCGGGTTTAACACCGGGGAGCTGTTTTTT
CDR3: CASNDYSGFNTGELFF

D: TRBD2
V: TRBV9
size: few
J: TRBJ2-2
DNA: TGTGCCAGCAGCGTAGGAGTAAAACTAGCGGGGTTCACCGGGGAGCTGTTTTTT
CDR3: CASSVGVKLAGFTGELFF